Below, 28 T cell receptor beta chains from the same sample are listed, as sequenced in a study of cytomegalovirus exposure and HLA in healthy donors. The PCR employed 60 Vbeta primers together with 13 Jbeta primers. TCRdb keeps only in-frame clones here, not all; method: immunoSEQ multiplex PCR. Here the sample spans 200,000 or so clones, roughly 80% being singletons. Sample: PBMCs. The receptor set was obtained from a woman in her 30s in good health and CMV-seropositive.

This chain links TRBV6-5 with TRBJ1-2, with TRBD1 as a possible D gene (5 bases). There are 15 residues in the CDR3. V lost 0 bases and J 4 bases, leaving 12 bases between the germline ends. The germline gives CDR1 MNHEY, CDR2 SVGAGI. CDR3 coding DNA: TGTGCCAGCAGTTACTCGAGTGCGGGGCCCTATGGCTACACCTTC. It yields the protein CASSYSSAGPYGYTF.

In its sample, this clone was seen once. The rearrangement joins TRBV15 to TRBJ2-2; D remains ambiguous. Germline CDR1 and CDR2: LNHNV and YYDKDF (reference sequence). This CDR3 is built from 12 residues. The V gene lost 5 bases and the J gene lost 5 bases, with 6 bases spanning the gap. CDR3 in DNA: TGTGCCACCAGCCGTAAAACCGGGGAGCTGTTTTTT. It is translated as CATSRKTGELFF.

The chain recombines TRBV6-1 with TRBJ2-7; the D gene is possibly TRBD2 (5 bases). V lost 7 bases and J lost 2, with 12 bases in between. Per the germline V gene, CDR1 is MNHNS and CDR2 is SASEGT. The CDR3 contains 13 residues. The CDR3, as DNA: TGTGCCAGCAACCGGGATGTTACCTACGAGCAGTACTTC. Translated: CASNRDVTYEQYF.

V gene TRBV6-6 combines with J gene TRBJ2-7; 8 bases map to TRBD1. J was trimmed by 3 bases and V by 6 bases; bases with no gene match: 10. Germline V gene lookup returns CDR1 MNHNY and CDR2 SVGAGI (reference sequence). The CDR3 is 15 residues long. The CDR3 coding sequence is TGTGCCAGCAGACAACCGGGACAGGAAAACTACGAGCAGTACTTC. It specifies CASRQPGQENYEQYF.

This clone was detected a few times. The V and J genes are TRBV7-2 and TRBJ2-7; 10 bases match TRBD2. CDR1 and CDR2 from the germline V gene are SGHTA and FQGNSA. There are 15 residues in the CDR3. After removal of 5 bases from V and 3 bases from J, the junction contained 7 bases not matched to a gene. The CDR3 is CASSTQRGGVYEQYF. The CDR3 DNA sequence: TGTGCCAGCAGCACTCAGCGGGGGGGCGTCTACGAGCAGTACTTC.

This clone was seen a single time. The chain is built from TRBV6-5 and TRBJ2-5, with 10 bases that match TRBD1. The J call could be wrong; TRBJ2-7 is a better fit for the DNA end. Germline-derived CDR1 and CDR2 are MNHEY and SVGAGI. The CDR3 has 14 amino acids. The CDR3 DNA follows: TGTGCCAGCAGTGACAGGGGGCCATCCTACGAGCAGTACTTC. Translation gives CASSDRGPSYEQYF.

The rearrangement links TRBV29-1 to TRBJ2-3; D may be TRBD2 (6 bases). Germline loops: CDR1 SQVTM, CDR2 ANQGSEA. The CDR3 is 9 amino acids. The CDR3 loop reads CRGRNTQYF. The DNA of the CDR3 is TGCAGGGGGAGGAATACGCAGTATTTT.

The rearrangement links TRBV6-5 to TRBJ1-1, with 10 bases matching TRBD1. This CDR3 spans 16 amino acids. V dropped 4 bases and J dropped 0; count of bases not matched to a gene: 5. Germline V gene data show CDR1 as MNHEY and CDR2 as SVGAGI. CDR3 nucleotides: TGTGCCAGCAGTTGGGACAGGGGCCCCATGAACACTGAAGCTTTCTTT. Translating gives CASSWDRGPMNTEAFF.

The chain links TRBV6-1 to TRBJ1-2, with 9 bases aligning to TRBD1. The trim removed 1 base at V and 6 bases at J, leaving 6 bases unmatched. Germline V gene lookup returns CDR1 MNHNS and CDR2 SASEGT. The CDR3 has 15 residues. CDR3 sequence: CASSEGRTGDHGYTF. The CDR3 coding sequence is TGTGCCAGCAGTGAAGGGAGGACAGGGGACCATGGCTACACCTTC.

The chain uses TRBV21-1 and TRBJ1-3; the table's D call of TRBD1 was not tested on the DNA. TRBV21-1 is listed as a pseudogene. The CDR3 consists of 17 residues. The CDR3 sequence is CASRTDSILASGNTIYF. In DNA, the CDR3 is TGTGCCAGCAGAACGGACAGCATTCTTGCCTCTGGAAACACCATATATTTT.

The rearrangement joins TRBV7-9 to TRBJ1-2; TRBD1 matches at 10 bases. V was pared by 2 bases and J by 5 bases, with 5 bases of the junction left unmatched. The CDR3 length is 15 residues. CDR1 and CDR2 from the germline V gene are SEHNR and FQNEAQ (reference sequence). CDR3 region: CASSLSGGQGYGYTF. The CDR3 bases are TGTGCCAGCAGCTTAAGTGGGGGACAGGGGTATGGCTACACCTTC.

J is TRBJ2-1 and V is TRBV29-1, with TRBD2 identical over 9 bases. V lost 7 bases, J lost 0 bases, and 13 bases stayed unmatched. Germline-derived CDR1 and CDR2 are SQVTM and ANQGSEA. CDR3 length: 17 residues. The CDR3 DNA sequence: TGCAGCGCTAAAGGCGGTAGCGGGGGCCTCTCCTACAATGAGCAGTTCTTC. Its translation: CSAKGGSGGLSYNEQFF.

This clone was seen only a few times. The V call is TRBV28, the J call TRBJ2-1; no reliable D call. The CDR3 runs 14 residues. Trimming pared 7 bases from V and 0 bases from J, leaving 10 bases between. The germline CDR1 and CDR2 sequences are MDHEN and SYDVKM. The CDR3 DNA reads TGTGCCAGCACCCTTTCGGGCTCCTACAATGAGCAGTTCTTC. Translation: CASTLSGSYNEQFF.

The J gene is TRBJ1-2, the V gene TRBV7-9, with TRBD1 matching 8 bases. The CDR3 sequence is 15 residues long. Unmatched junction bases numbered 9, after V lost 5 bases and J lost 4 bases. CDR1 is SEHNR and CDR2 is FQNEAQ in the germline V gene (reference sequence). The CDR3 spells CASSPPQGASYGYTF. CDR3 nucleotides: TGTGCCAGCAGCCCTCCCCAGGGGGCTTCCTATGGCTACACCTTC.

This clone turned up a few times. The chain carries TRBV6-1 and TRBJ2-5; D gene uncertain. Germline values: CDR1 MNHNS, CDR2 SASEGT. The CDR3 totals 12 residues. Trimming shortened V by 7 bases and J by 0 bases, and 6 bases separated the two germline ends. The CDR3 sequence is CASTVYQETQYF. CDR3 sequence (DNA): TGTGCCAGCACGGTGTACCAAGAGACCCAGTACTTC.

The chain has TRBV2 and TRBJ1-5; the match to TRBD1 covers 9 bases. The trim removed 7 bases at V and 7 bases at J, leaving 8 bases unmatched. CDR1 SNHLY and CDR2 FYNNEI come from the germline V gene. The CDR3 contains 14 residues. This chain's CDR3 is CASTKTGGDQPQHF. CDR3 DNA: TGTGCCAGCACCAAGACAGGGGGAGACCAGCCCCAGCATTTT.

This sequence joins TRBV5-4 and TRBJ2-2; TRBD2 agrees at 8 bases. Trimming cost V 4 bases and J 6 bases; bases outside gene matches: 8. The CDR3 extends over 15 amino acids. Germline CDR1 reads SGHNT; CDR2 reads YYREEE (reference sequence). The CDR3 DNA reads TGTGCCAGCAGCCCGGGACTAGTCAAAGCCGGGGAGCTGTTTTTT. Protein sequence: CASSPGLVKAGELFF.

The CDR3 protein is CASRDRAAGNTIYF. Here the CDR3 DNA reads TGTGCCAGCAGGGACAGGGCGGCTGGAAACACCATATATTTT. This chain connects TRBV2 to TRBJ1-3; 8 bases are shared with TRBD1. This CDR3 region has 14 residues. Looked up from germline, CDR1 is SNHLY and CDR2 is FYNNEI. Trimming removed 6 bases from V and 2 bases from J; junction bases left unmatched: 3.

The gene calls are TRBV2 and TRBJ2-1; 11 bases fit TRBD2. With 3 bases clipped from V and 5 bases from J, the junction kept 6 bases outside the gene matches. This CDR3 comprises 16 residues. The germline gives CDR1 SNHLY, CDR2 FYNNEI. The DNA of the CDR3 is TGTGCCAGCAGTGAGATCGGTAGCGGGGGGGACAATGAGCAGTTCTTC. It specifies CASSEIGSGGDNEQFF.

This clone was picked up a small number of times. The CDR3 DNA follows: TGTGCCAGCAGCGCGGCCGGGACTAGTGAGGAGACCCAGTACTTC. Amino acids: CASSAAGTSEETQYF. The rearrangement joins TRBV7-9 to TRBJ2-5; 8 bases match TRBD2. V was clipped by 5 bases and J by 5 bases; unmatched bases: 10. The CDR3 has 15 residues. CDR1 is SEHNR and CDR2 is FQNEAQ in the germline V gene (reference sequence).

This clone was counted only a few times. The chain recombines TRBV6-1 with TRBJ2-7, with 7 bases that match TRBD1. The CDR3 is 15 residues long. Germline V gene sequence: CDR1 MNHNS, CDR2 SASEGT. V dropped 7 bases and J dropped 1; count of bases not matched to a gene: 10. CDR3 amino acids: CASKIWPGQSYEQYF. The CDR3 region has the DNA TGTGCCAGCAAAATCTGGCCGGGACAGTCCTACGAGCAGTACTTC.

The chain has TRBV27 and TRBJ2-3; 10 positions agree with TRBD2. The germline V gene encodes CDR1 MNHEY and CDR2 SMNVEV (reference sequence). Germline trimming cut 0 bases from V and 3 bases from J; bases unmatched to any gene: 0. This CDR3 contains 15 residues. CDR3 nucleotide sequence: TGTGCCAGCAGTTTATCTAGCGGGGGGACAGATACGCAGTATTTT. Translating it yields CASSLSSGGTDTQYF.

There are a few counts of this clone. The chain couples TRBV11-3 to TRBJ2-3; 8 bases fit TRBD2. The CDR3 is 17 amino acids. The J segment lost 8 bases and the V segment lost 5 bases, leaving 18 bases of the junction unmatched. Germline-derived CDR1 and CDR2 are SGHNT and YENEEA. CDR3 bases: TGTGCCAGCAGCGCCGGACCGGGACTAGGGGAACAAGGTACGCAGTATTTT. This sequence encodes CASSAGPGLGEQGTQYF. Together with reference TRBV11-3 and TRBJ2-3, the CDR3 gives the full variable domain: EAGVVQSPRYKIIEKKQPVAFWCNPISGHNTLYWYLQNLGQGPELLIRYENEEAVDDSQLPKDRFSAERLKGVDSTLKIQPAELGDSAVYLCASSAGPGLGEQGTQYFGPGTRLTVL.

The CDR3 DNA reads as TGTGCCAGCAGCTTAGGTCTGGGGAGAACAGATACGCAGTATTTT. Encoded protein: CASSLGLGRTDTQYF. The chain carries TRBV11-2 and TRBJ2-3; TRBD2 might be the D (5 bases). From germline, CDR1 is SGHAT and CDR2 FQNNGV. V shed 1 base and J shed 3 bases, with 11 bases lying between them. The CDR3 has 15 amino acids. The entire variable domain, with the rest obtained from reference TRBV11-2 and TRBJ2-3, is as follows: EAGVAQSPRYKIIEKRQSVAFWCNPISGHATLYWYQQILGQGPKLLIQFQNNGVVDDSQLPKDRFSAERLKGVDSTLKIQPAKLEDSAVYLCASSLGLGRTDTQYFGPGTRLTVL.

This sequence joins TRBV14 and TRBJ1-4; TRBD1 might be the D (6 bases). CDR3 length: 15 residues. Trimming left V 6 bases short and J 13 bases short, with 24 bases between. Looked up from germline, CDR1 is SGHDN and CDR2 is FVKESK. CDR3 nucleotides: TGTGCCAGCAGAAATTCAGGGGCAGGGGAGTCCGGACTGTTTTTT. Its translation: CASRNSGAGESGLFF. The whole variable domain, filled in from reference TRBV14 and TRBJ1-4, reads EAGVTQFPSHSVIEKGQTVTLRCDPISGHDNLYWYRRVMGKEIKFLLHFVKESKQDESGMPNNRFLAERTGGTYSTLKVQPAELEDSGVYFCASRNSGAGESGLFFGSGTQLSVL.

This clone was counted once. J is TRBJ1-2 and V is TRBV6-5, with 7 bases identical to TRBD1. The germline CDR1 and CDR2 sequences are MNHEY and SVGAGI. The J segment lost 7 bases and the V segment lost 7 bases, leaving 6 bases of the junction unmatched. CDR3 length: 12 residues. The DNA for the CDR3 is TGTGCCAGCACCTCGACAGGGTTTGGCTACACCTTC. It encodes CASTSTGFGYTF.

Only a few counts were recorded for this clone. The chain combines TRBV5-5 with TRBJ1-1; a possible D gene is TRBD1 (6 bases). V lost 4 bases, J lost 8 bases, and 15 bases lay in between. The CDR3 totals 13 residues. The germline gives CDR1 SGHKS, CDR2 YYEKEE (reference sequence). Here the CDR3 DNA reads TGTGCCAGCAGCGGGACACCGTCCAAAGAAGCTTTCTTT. It yields the protein CASSGTPSKEAFF.

The chain couples TRBV5-1 to TRBJ2-5, with D uncertain. The J call is in doubt because the DNA end fits TRBJ2-7 better. CDR1 and CDR2 from the germline V gene are SGHRS and YFSETQ. The CDR3 runs to 11 residues. The CDR3, as DNA: TGCGCCAGCAGCGCAAACTACGAGCAGTACTTC. This encodes CASSANYEQYF.